These 12 T cell receptor beta chains came from one sample sequenced in a study of blood T cell repertoires in COVID-19. TCRdb keeps only in-frame clones here, not all; method: immunoSEQ multiplex PCR. Found here are a few hundred thousand clones, around 89% of them singletons; the top ten hold around 0.88%. Sequencing was done on a sample of peripheral blood. The receptors were gathered from a man between 25 and 39 years old with acute or convalescent COVID-19.

This clone occurred once. The rearrangement uses TRBV28 and TRBJ1-2; D not certain. The CDR3 is made up of 11 amino acids. Germline V gene lookup returns CDR1 MDHEN and CDR2 SYDVKM. V was clipped by 5 bases and J by 6 bases, with 7 bases between them. The CDR3 bases are TGTGCCAGCAGTGTCACAGATGGCTACACCTTC. This sequence encodes CASSVTDGYTF.

The V gene is TRBV7-2, the J gene TRBJ1-2; D is uncertain. Germline CDR1 is SGHTA and CDR2 is FQGNSA. V gave up 0 bases and J gave up 1 base, with 6 bases separating them. The CDR3 is 14 amino acids. CDR3 DNA: TGTGCCAGCAGCTTAGCAGCAAGTAACTATGGCTACACCTTC. Protein: CASSLAASNYGYTF.

The genes are TRBV25-1 and TRBJ2-6; D remains unclear. Trimming left V 2 bases short and J 1 base short, with 6 bases between. CDR1 MGHDK and CDR2 SYGVNS come from the germline V gene. The CDR3 has 15 amino acids. This CDR3 is CASSEVGSGANVLTF. The CDR3 region has the DNA TGTGCCAGCAGTGAAGTCGGGTCTGGGGCCAACGTCCTGACTTTC. Supplemented by reference TRBV25-1 and TRBJ2-6, the full variable domain reads EADIYQTPRYLVIGTGKKITLECSQTMGHDKMYWYQQDPGMELHLIHYSYGVNSTEKGDLSSESTVSRIRTEHFPLTLESARPSHTSQYLCASSEVGSGANVLTFGAGSRLTVL.

This clone has a single count. This sequence joins TRBV5-1 and TRBJ2-1; TRBD2 matches at 7 bases. Unmatched junction bases numbered 2, after V lost 0 bases and J lost 8 bases. CDR1 is SGHRS, CDR2 YFSETQ, per germline. This CDR3 spans 13 amino acids. The chain's CDR3 is CASSLGTSDEQFF. The CDR3 DNA sequence: TGCGCCAGCAGCTTGGGGACTAGTGATGAGCAGTTCTTC.

The genes are TRBV29-1 and TRBJ2-5; no reliable D call. Trimming cost V 4 bases and J 5 bases, with 17 bases left between them. This CDR3 is built from 14 residues. Germline lookup yields CDR1 SQVTM and CDR2 ANQGSEA. The CDR3 nucleotides read TGCAGCGTTGGTAAAGGCGGATCTTCGGAGACCCAGTACTTC. It codes for CSVGKGGSSETQYF.

The V and J genes are TRBV18 and TRBJ1-1; the D is unclear. Germline values: CDR1 KGHSH, CDR2 LQKENI. CDR3 size: 16 residues. Trimming left V 4 bases short and J 4 bases short, with 19 bases between. The CDR3 loop reads CASSRVSGFEGTEAFF. The CDR3 nucleotides are TGTGCCAGCTCACGAGTCTCTGGATTTGAGGGCACTGAAGCTTTCTTT.

V and J are TRBV3-1 (or the pseudogene TRBV3-2) and TRBJ1-6; D is uncertain. This CDR3 contains 12 residues. CDR1 LGHDT and CDR2 YNNKEL come from the germline V gene (reference sequence). The V gene lost 7 bases and the J gene lost 9 bases, with 10 bases spanning the gap. The CDR3 protein is CASITPGSPLHF. CDR3 in DNA: TGTGCCAGCATCACTCCGGGTTCACCCCTCCACTTT.

This clone has only one observation. This sequence joins TRBV27 and TRBJ2-3; D possibly corresponds to TRBD2 (6 bases). Germline V gene lookup returns CDR1 MNHEY and CDR2 SMNVEV (reference sequence). The ends were cut back, 11 bases at V and 1 base at J, with 16 bases in the middle. This CDR3 contains 14 residues. In nucleotides, the CDR3 is TGTGCCGGGGGGACGGACTCGGGCACAGATACGCAGTATTTT. This codes for CAGGTDSGTDTQYF.

This clone was found once. The chain couples TRBV28 to TRBJ2-6; 7 bases fit TRBD1. Losses at the gene ends were 3 bases for V and 15 bases for J; bases not matched to a gene: 5. Germline CDR1 and CDR2: MDHEN and SYDVKM. This CDR3 has 12 amino acids. This CDR3 reads CASSFQTGALTF. CDR3 DNA sequence: TGTGCCAGCAGTTTCCAAACAGGGGCCCTGACTTTC.

The V gene is TRBV27, the J gene TRBJ1-2, with D possibly being TRBD1 (5 bases). With 2 bases removed from V and 4 bases from J, the gap between germline ends came to 11 bases. CDR3 size: 14 residues. From germline, CDR1 is MNHEY and CDR2 SMNVEV (reference sequence). CDR3 DNA: TGTGCCAGCAGTTTAGTTTGGGGCGGCTATGGCTACACCTTC. Encoded protein: CASSLVWGGYGYTF.

This clone showed up just once. The rearrangement links TRBV11-2 to TRBJ1-3; weak D call: TRBD1 (6 bases). The CDR3 extends over 16 amino acids. V lost 1 base, J lost 5 bases, and 15 bases lay in between. From germline, CDR1 is SGHAT and CDR2 FQNNGV. CDR3 bases: TGTGCCAGCAGCTTAGTGGCGGGCAGGGGCAGAAACACCATATATTTT. Its protein product is CASSLVAGRGRNTIYF.

The V call is TRBV7-9, the J call TRBJ2-3, with 10 bases aligning to TRBD2. Germline-derived CDR1 and CDR2 are SEHNR and FQNEAQ (reference sequence). This CDR3 is built from 17 residues. V gave up 2 bases and J gave up 0 bases; unmatched junction bases: 5. The CDR3 loop is CASSLNLAGVSTDTQYF. The DNA of the CDR3 is TGTGCCAGCAGCTTAAATCTAGCGGGAGTTAGCACAGATACGCAGTATTTT.